This T cell receptor (beta chain) comes out of a study of PD-L1 blockade in urothelial cancer. Turning to the study itself: The median number of T cells present in blood samples was around 150,000. Study-level points and caveats: Below-median blood TCR clonality before treatment forecast better survival. Enhanced expansion of tumor-associated blood clones at 3 weeks characterized durable-benefit patients.

The time point denotes: pretreatment peripheral blood. The cohort comprised individuals with locally advanced or metastatic urothelial carcinoma. Turning to this clone: No antigen is known for it.

Trimming stripped 7 bases from V and 7 bases from J, with 17 bases between. The V gene's germline CDR1 is LNHDA and CDR2 SQIVND (reference sequence). The CDR3 consists of 14 residues. The protocol was immunoSEQ multiplex PCR, while the TCRdb copy is restricted to in-frame clones and leaves out a portion. This sample yields around 71,000 clones, of which about 85% are seen a single time; approximately 7.1% belongs to the top ten. The clonotype originates from a man in his forties or fifties with urothelial cancer. V and J are TRBV19 and TRBJ1-5; D is possibly TRBD1 (6 bases). The sequenced sample was PBMCs, obtained around atezolizumab (anti-PD-L1) treatment. The CDR3 reads CASTGSTGGQPQHF. CDR3 in DNA: TGTGCCAGTACTGGGTCGACAGGCGGACAGCCCCAGCATTTT.